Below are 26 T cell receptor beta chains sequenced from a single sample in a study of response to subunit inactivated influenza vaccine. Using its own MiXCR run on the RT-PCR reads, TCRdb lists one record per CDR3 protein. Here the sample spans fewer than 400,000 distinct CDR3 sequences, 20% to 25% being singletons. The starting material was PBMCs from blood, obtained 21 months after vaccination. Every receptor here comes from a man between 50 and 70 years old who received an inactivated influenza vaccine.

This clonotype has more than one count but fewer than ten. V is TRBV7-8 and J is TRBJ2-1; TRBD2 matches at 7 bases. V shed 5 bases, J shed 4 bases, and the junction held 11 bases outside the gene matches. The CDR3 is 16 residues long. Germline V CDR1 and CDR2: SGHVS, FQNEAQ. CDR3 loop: CASSAPLAVGYNEQFF. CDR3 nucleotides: TGTGCCAGCAGCGCACCCCTAGCGGTGGGATACAATGAGCAGTTCTTC.

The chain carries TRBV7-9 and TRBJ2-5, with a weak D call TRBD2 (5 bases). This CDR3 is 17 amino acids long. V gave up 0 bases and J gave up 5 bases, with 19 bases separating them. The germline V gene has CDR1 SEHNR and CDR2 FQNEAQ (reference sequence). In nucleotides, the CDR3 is TGTGCCAGCAGCTTAGCGCAATCAGCCGGGATTGGCGAGACCCAGTACTTC. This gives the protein CASSLAQSAGIGETQYF.

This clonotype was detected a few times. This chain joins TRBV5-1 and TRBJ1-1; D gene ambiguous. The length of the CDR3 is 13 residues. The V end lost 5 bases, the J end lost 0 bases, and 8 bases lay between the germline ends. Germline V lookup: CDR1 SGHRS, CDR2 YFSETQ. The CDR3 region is CASRRLLNTEAFF. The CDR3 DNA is TGCGCCAGCAGACGCCTTCTGAACACTGAAGCTTTCTTT.

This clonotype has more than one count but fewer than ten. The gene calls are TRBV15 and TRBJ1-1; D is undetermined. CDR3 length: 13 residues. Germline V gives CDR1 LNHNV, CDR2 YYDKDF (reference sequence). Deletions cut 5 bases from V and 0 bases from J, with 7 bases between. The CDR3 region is CATSARVNTEAFF. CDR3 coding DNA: TGTGCCACCAGCGCAAGAGTGAACACTGAAGCTTTCTTT.

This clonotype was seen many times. The CDR3 spells CASRGTPNSPLHF. The CDR3 bases are TGTGCCAGCAGGGGGACTCCTAATTCACCCCTCCACTTT. The rearrangement uses TRBV28 and TRBJ1-6; D possibly corresponds to TRBD1 (5 bases). With 6 bases removed from V and 6 bases from J, the gap between germline ends came to 9 bases. The CDR3 length is 13 residues. The germline V gene encodes CDR1 MDHEN and CDR2 SYDVKM.

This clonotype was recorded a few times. The CDR3 reads CASLTRQGIYGYTF. The CDR3 nucleotides read TGTGCCAGCCTCACGCGACAGGGGATCTATGGCTACACCTTC. V usage is TRBV6-2 or TRBV6-3 and J usage is TRBJ1-2, with 8 bases matching TRBD1. Germline CDR1 reads MNHEY; CDR2 reads SVGEGT. The CDR3 extends over 14 amino acids. V dropped 8 bases and J dropped 4; count of bases not matched to a gene: 9.

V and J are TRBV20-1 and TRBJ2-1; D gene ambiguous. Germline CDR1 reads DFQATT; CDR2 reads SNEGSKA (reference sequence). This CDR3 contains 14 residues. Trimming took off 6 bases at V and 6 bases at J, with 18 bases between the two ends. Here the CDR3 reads CSAPRPFGSNEQFF. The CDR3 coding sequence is TGCAGTGCGCCGCGACCTTTCGGTTCCAATGAGCAGTTCTTC.

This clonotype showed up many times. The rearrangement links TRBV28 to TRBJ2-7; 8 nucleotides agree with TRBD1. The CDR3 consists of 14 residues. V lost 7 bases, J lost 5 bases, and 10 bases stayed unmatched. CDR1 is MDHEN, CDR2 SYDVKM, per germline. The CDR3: CASISDRVRNEQYF. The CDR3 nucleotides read TGTGCCAGCATCTCGGACAGGGTTCGGAACGAGCAGTACTTC. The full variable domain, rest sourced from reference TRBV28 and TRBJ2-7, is DVKVTQSSRYLVKRTGEKVFLECVQDMDHENMFWYRQDPGLGLRLIYFSYDVKMKEKGDIPEGYSVSREKKERFSLILESASTNQTSMYLCASISDRVRNEQYFGPGTRLTVT.

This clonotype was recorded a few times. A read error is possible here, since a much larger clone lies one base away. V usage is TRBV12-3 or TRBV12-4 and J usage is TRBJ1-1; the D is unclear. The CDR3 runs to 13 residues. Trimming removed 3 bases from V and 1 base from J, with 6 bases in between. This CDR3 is CASSFNRNTEAFF. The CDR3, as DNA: TGTGCCAGCAGTTTCAACAGGAACACTGAAGCTTTCTTT.

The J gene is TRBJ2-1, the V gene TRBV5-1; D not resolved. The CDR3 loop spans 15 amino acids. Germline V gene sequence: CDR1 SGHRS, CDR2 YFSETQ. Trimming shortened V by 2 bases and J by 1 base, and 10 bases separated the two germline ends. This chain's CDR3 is CASSLTGLSYNEQFF. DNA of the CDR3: TGCGCCAGCAGCTTAACGGGTCTATCCTACAATGAGCAGTTCTTC.

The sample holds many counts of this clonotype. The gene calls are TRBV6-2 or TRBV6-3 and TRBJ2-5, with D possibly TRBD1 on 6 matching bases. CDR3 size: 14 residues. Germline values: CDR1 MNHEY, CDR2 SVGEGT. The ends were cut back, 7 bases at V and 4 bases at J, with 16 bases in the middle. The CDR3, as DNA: TGTGCCAGCACAAAGAGGGGGTTGGCAGAGACCCAGTACTTC. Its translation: CASTKRGLAETQYF.

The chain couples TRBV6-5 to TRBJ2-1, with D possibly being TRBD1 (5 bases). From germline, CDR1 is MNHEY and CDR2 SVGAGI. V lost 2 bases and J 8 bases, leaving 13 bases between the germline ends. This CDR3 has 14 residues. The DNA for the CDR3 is TGTGCCAGCAGTTACGGTCAGGGATGGGATGAGCAGTTCTTC. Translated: CASSYGQGWDEQFF.

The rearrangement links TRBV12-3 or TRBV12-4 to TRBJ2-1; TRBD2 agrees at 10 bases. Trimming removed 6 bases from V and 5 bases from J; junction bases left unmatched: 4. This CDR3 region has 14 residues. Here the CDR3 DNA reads TGTGCCAGCAGCACTAGCGGGGAGAACAATGAGCAGTTCTTC. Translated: CASSTSGENNEQFF.

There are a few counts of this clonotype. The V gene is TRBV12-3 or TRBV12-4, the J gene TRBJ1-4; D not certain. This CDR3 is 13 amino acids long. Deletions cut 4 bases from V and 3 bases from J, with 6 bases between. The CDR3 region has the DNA TGTGCCAGCAGTTCCGTTCCTAATGAAAAACTGTTTTTT. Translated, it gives CASSSVPNEKLFF.

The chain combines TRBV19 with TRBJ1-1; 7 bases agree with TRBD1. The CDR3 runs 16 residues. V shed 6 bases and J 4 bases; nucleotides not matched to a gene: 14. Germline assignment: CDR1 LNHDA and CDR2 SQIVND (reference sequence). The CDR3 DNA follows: TGTGCCAGTAGCCGCCTCCCGGGACAGCGAAGCACTGAAGCTTTCTTT. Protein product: CASSRLPGQRSTEAFF.

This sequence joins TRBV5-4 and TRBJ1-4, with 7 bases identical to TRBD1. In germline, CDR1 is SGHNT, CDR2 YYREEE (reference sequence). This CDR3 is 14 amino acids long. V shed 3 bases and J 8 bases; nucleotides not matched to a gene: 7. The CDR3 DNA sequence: TGTGCCAGCAGCTCCAACAGGGGAAAAGAAAAACTGTTTTTT. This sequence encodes CASSSNRGKEKLFF.

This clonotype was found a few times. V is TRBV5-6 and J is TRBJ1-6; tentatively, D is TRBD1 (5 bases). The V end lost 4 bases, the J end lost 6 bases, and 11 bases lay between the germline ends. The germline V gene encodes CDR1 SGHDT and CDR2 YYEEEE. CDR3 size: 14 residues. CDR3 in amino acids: CASSGGVGNSPLHF. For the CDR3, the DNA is TGTGCCAGCAGCGGGGGGGTCGGTAATTCACCCCTCCACTTT.

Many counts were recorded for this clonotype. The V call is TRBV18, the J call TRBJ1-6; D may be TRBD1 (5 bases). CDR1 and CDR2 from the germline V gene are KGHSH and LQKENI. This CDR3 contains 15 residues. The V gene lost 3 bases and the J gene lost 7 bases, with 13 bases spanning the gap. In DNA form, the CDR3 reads TGTGCCAGCTCACCGGCGGGACGGGTCAATTCACCCCTCCACTTT. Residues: CASSPAGRVNSPLHF.

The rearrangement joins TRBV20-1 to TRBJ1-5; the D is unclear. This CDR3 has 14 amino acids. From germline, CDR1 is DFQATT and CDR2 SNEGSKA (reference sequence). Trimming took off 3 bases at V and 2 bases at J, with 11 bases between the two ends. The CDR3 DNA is TGCAGTGCTAGGGGCGGGTCAGGCAATCAGCCCCAGCATTTT. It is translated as CSARGGSGNQPQHF.

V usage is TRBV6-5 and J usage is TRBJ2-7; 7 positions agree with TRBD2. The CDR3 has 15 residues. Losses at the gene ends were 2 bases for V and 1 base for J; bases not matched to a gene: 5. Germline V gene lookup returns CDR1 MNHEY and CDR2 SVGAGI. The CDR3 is CASSYGRGSSYEQYF. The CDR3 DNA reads TGTGCCAGCAGTTACGGGAGGGGATCTTCCTACGAGCAGTACTTC.

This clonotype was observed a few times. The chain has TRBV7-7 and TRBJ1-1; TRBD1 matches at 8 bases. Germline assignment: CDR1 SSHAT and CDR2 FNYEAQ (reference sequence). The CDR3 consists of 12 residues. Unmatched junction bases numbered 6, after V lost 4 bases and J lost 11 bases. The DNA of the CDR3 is TGTGCCAGCAGCTCTCGGACAGGGTCCGCTTTCTTT. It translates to CASSSRTGSAFF.

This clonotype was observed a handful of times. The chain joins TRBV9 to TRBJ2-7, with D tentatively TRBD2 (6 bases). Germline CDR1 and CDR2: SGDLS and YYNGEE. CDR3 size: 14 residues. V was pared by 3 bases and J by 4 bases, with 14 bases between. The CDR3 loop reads CASSETGDGYEQYF. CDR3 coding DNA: TGTGCCAGCAGCGAAACGGGGGATGGGTACGAGCAGTACTTC.

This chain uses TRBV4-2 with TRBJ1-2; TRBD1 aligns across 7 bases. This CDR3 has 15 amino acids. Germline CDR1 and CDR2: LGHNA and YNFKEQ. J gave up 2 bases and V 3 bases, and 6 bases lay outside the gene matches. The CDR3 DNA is TGTGCCAGCAGCCATCGACAGGGCGAGAACTATGGCTACACCTTC. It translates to CASSHRQGENYGYTF.

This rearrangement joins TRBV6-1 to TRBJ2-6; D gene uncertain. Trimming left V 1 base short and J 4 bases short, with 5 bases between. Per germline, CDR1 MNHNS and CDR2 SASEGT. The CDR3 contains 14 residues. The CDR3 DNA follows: TGTGCCAGCAGTGAAGGGGTGGGGGCCAACGTCCTGACTTTC. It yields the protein CASSEGVGANVLTF.

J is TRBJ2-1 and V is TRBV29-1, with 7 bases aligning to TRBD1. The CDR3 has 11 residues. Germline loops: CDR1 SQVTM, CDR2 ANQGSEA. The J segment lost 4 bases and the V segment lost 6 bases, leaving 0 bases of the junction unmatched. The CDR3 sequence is CSVGQYNEQFF. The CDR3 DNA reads TGCAGCGTGGGACAGTACAATGAGCAGTTCTTC.

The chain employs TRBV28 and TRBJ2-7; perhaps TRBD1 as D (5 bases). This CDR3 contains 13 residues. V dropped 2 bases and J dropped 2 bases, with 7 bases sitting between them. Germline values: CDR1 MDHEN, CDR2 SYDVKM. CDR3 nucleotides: TGTGCCAGCAGTTTAAGACAGACCTACGAGCAGTACTTC. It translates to CASSLRQTYEQYF.